This paragraph reports one TCR beta chain. Sequencing used immunoSEQ multiplex PCR; TCRdb keeps in-frame clones, though not all of them. The data contain roughly 250,000 clones, more than 70% of them singletons. The source of the sample is a study of blood T cell repertoires in COVID-19. With 6 bases removed from V and 2 bases from J, the gap between germline ends came to 7 bases. The CDR3 has 13 amino acids. The chain couples TRBV12-3 or TRBV12-4 to TRBJ2-2; a possible D gene is TRBD1 (5 bases). The TCR was taken from a man aged 35-49 years with active or convalescent COVID-19. The sample consisted of peripheral blood. The DNA of the CDR3 is TGTGCCAGCAGGGGGCATAACACCGGGGAGCTGTTTTTT. Translated, it gives CASRGHNTGELFF.